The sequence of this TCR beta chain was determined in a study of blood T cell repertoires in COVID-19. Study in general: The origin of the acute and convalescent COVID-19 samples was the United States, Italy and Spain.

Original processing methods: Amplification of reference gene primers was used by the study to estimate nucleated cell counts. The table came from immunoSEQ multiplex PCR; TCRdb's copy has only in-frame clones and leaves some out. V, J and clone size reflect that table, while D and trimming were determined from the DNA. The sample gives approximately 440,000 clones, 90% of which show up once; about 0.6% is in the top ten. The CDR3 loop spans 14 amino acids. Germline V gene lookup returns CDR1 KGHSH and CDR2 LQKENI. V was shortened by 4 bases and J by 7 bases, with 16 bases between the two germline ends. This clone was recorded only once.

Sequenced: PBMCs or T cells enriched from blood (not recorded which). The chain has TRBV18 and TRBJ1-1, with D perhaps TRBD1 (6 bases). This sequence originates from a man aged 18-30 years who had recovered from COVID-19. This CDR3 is CASSRQDSRIEAFF. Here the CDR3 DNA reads TGTGCCAGCTCACGACAGGACTCGAGGATTGAAGCTTTCTTT.